Below, 4 T cell receptor beta chains from the same sample are listed, as sequenced in a study of shared clonotypes between healthy human individuals. Data came from immunoSEQ multiplex PCR; TCRdb stores just in-frame clones and leaves some out. The data hold approximately 1,000,000 clones, with approximately 77% observed a single time. Sequenced material: memory CD4+ T cells from PBMCs. Subset described: CD45RA-negative fraction. The receptors were gathered from a man between 18 and 29 years old in good health. Some clones in this sample may be carry-over from other donors' samples.

In this sample, this clone turned up once. The chain uses TRBV18 and TRBJ1-5; 8 bases are a match to TRBD1. The length of the CDR3 is 15 residues. Trimming took 2 bases from V and 4 from J; bases not matched to a gene: 4. Germline V gene data show CDR1 as KGHSH and CDR2 as LQKENI. The CDR3 nucleotides are TGTGCCAGCTCACCAGACAGGGGAATGAATCAGCCCCAGCATTTT. It yields the protein CASSPDRGMNQPQHF. Complete variable domain (other parts from reference TRBV18 and TRBJ1-5): NAGVMQNPRHLVRRRGQEARLRCSPMKGHSHVYWYRQLPEEGLKFMVYLQKENIIDESGMPKERFSAEFPKEGPSILRIQQVVRGDSAAYFCASSPDRGMNQPQHFGDGTRLSIL.

The chain combines TRBV10-3 with TRBJ2-7, with D perhaps TRBD1 (5 bases). Germline CDR1 reads ENHRY; CDR2 reads SYGVKD. The V end was cut by 8 bases, the J end by 6 bases, with 17 bases between. The CDR3 runs to 13 residues. For the CDR3, the DNA is TGTGCCATCGGTTCCTCGTCCACAGGCGAGCAGTACTTC. Translating gives CAIGSSSTGEQYF.

This clone was counted between two and nine times. The chain links TRBV7-8 to TRBJ1-4; D gene unclear. The germline gives CDR1 SGHVS, CDR2 FQNEAQ. The CDR3 extends over 13 amino acids. V gave up 5 bases and J gave up 8 bases, with 12 bases separating them. The CDR3 region is CASSKLRGEKLFF. The CDR3 DNA sequence: TGTGCCAGCAGCAAACTACGGGGAGAAAAACTGTTTTTT.

This clone was detected only a few times. The V call is TRBV10-3, the J call TRBJ1-1, with TRBD1 as a possible D gene (6 bases). V was pared by 2 bases and J by 7 bases, with 11 bases between. The CDR3 sequence is 13 residues long. Germline V CDR1 and CDR2: ENHRY, SYGVKD. The CDR3 here is CAISESGGSEAFF. The CDR3 DNA reads TGTGCCATCAGTGAGAGCGGGGGCAGTGAAGCTTTCTTT.